One and the same sample provided the 10 T cell receptor beta chains below, sequenced in a study of cytomegalovirus exposure and HLA in healthy donors. The PCR had 60 Vbeta and 13 Jbeta primers. Data came from immunoSEQ multiplex PCR; TCRdb stores just in-frame clones and leaves some out. The table lists 31,000 or so clones. The specimen sequenced was PBMCs. These receptor sequences come from a female donor in good health and CMV-seronegative.

This chain connects TRBV9 to TRBJ2-7; TRBD2 agrees at 10 bases. In germline, CDR1 is SGDLS, CDR2 YYNGEE. The CDR3 runs 15 residues. Losses at the gene ends were 0 bases for V and 2 bases for J; bases not matched to a gene: 2. CDR3 coding DNA: TGTGCCAGCAGCGTAGCCGGGACTAGCGCCTACGAGCAGTACTTC. It yields the protein CASSVAGTSAYEQYF.

V is TRBV18 and J is TRBJ1-5; 7 nucleotides align to TRBD1. There are 13 residues in the CDR3. Losses at the gene ends were 6 bases for V and 4 bases for J; bases not matched to a gene: 3. The germline V gene has CDR1 KGHSH and CDR2 LQKENI. Here the CDR3 DNA reads TGTGCCAGCTCGACCAGGGGGAATCAGCCCCAGCATTTT. This sequence encodes CASSTRGNQPQHF.

The rearrangement links TRBV4-2 to TRBJ2-3, with 12 bases aligning to TRBD2. The CDR3 runs to 17 residues. V was clipped by 4 bases and J by 6 bases; unmatched bases: 11. Germline assignment: CDR1 LGHNA and CDR2 YNFKEQ. The CDR3 here is CASSPRTSGERADTQYF. The CDR3 nucleotides read TGTGCCAGCAGCCCACGGACTAGCGGGGAAAGGGCGGATACGCAGTATTTT.

The CDR3 is CAWSVGLARNINIQYF. The CDR3 DNA is TGTGCCTGGAGTGTAGGACTAGCGCGTAACATAAACATTCAGTACTTC. This chain links TRBV30 with TRBJ2-4; 9 nucleotides match TRBD2. Germline V lookup: CDR1 GTSNPN, CDR2 SVGIG (reference sequence). J lost 6 bases, V lost 0 bases, and 9 bases had no gene match. This CDR3 has 16 residues.

The chain employs TRBV7-6 and TRBJ1-5, with D maybe TRBD1 (6 bases). From germline, CDR1 is SGHVS and CDR2 FNYEAQ. The CDR3 extends over 14 amino acids. The germline V and J ends were trimmed by 5 bases and 3 bases, with 11 bases remaining between them. CDR3 in amino acids: CASSQQGPNQPQHF. The CDR3 coding sequence is TGTGCCAGCAGCCAACAGGGACCCAATCAGCCCCAGCATTTT.

The rearrangement links TRBV25-1 to TRBJ2-3, with TRBD2 matching over 10 bases. The CDR3 covers 18 residues. The J segment lost 0 bases and the V segment lost 3 bases, leaving 9 bases of the junction unmatched. Germline CDR1 reads MGHDK; CDR2 reads SYGVNS. The CDR3 DNA reads as TGTGCCAGCAGTGAGGGTACTAGCGGGGATCCTAGCACAGATACGCAGTATTTT. This sequence encodes CASSEGTSGDPSTDTQYF.

The genes are TRBV9 and TRBJ1-2, with 7 bases fitting TRBD1. The V and J ends lost 3 bases and 7 bases, in that order; junction bases with no gene match: 9. This CDR3 has 14 residues. Germline CDR1 and CDR2: SGDLS and YYNGEE. In nucleotides, the CDR3 is TGTGCCAGCAGCGGCCACAGGGGAGAAGGTGGCTACACCTTC. It encodes CASSGHRGEGGYTF.

This rearrangement joins TRBV11-3 to TRBJ2-5, with D uncertain. V was shortened by 5 bases and J by 14 bases, with 21 bases between the two germline ends. CDR3 length equals 13 residues. Germline CDR1 reads SGHNT; CDR2 reads YENEEA. CDR3 protein: CASSLTPSRPNYF. CDR3 bases: TGTGCCAGCAGCCTTACCCCGTCCCGCCCTAACTACTTC. The variable domain in full, completed from reference TRBV11-3 and TRBJ2-5, reads EAGVVQSPRYKIIEKKQPVAFWCNPISGHNTLYWYLQNLGQGPELLIRYENEEAVDDSQLPKDRFSAERLKGVDSTLKIQPAELGDSAVYLCASSLTPSRPNYFGPGTRLLVL.

V and J are TRBV4-2 and TRBJ2-2, with 10 nucleotides matching TRBD1. The V segment lost 4 bases and the J segment 2 bases; nucleotides outside the gene matches: 1. Germline V CDR1 and CDR2: LGHNA, YNFKEQ. The CDR3 totals 15 residues. CDR3 loop: CASSRQGANTGELFF. The DNA of the CDR3 is TGTGCCAGCAGCCGACAGGGGGCCAACACCGGGGAGCTGTTTTTT.

The CDR3 region has the DNA TGTGCCAGCAGCCAGACAAGAAACACTGAAGCTTTCTTT. This translates into CASSQTRNTEAFF. The chain couples TRBV6-4 to TRBJ1-1, with unresolved D. The CDR3 loop spans 13 amino acids. The V end lost 6 bases, the J end lost 2 bases, and 10 bases lay between the germline ends. CDR1 is MRHNA and CDR2 is SNTAGT in the germline V gene.